This TCR beta chain was found in a study of T cells after yellow fever vaccination. Via MiXCR, TCRdb re-called the 5' RACE reads, giving one row per CDR3 protein. The table shows fewer than 450,000 distinct CDR3 sequences, with roughly 10% occurring only once. This CDR3 contains 14 residues. After removal of 7 bases from V and 4 bases from J, the junction contained 9 bases not matched to a gene. The source is a man aged 18-30 years who received the YFV17D yellow fever vaccine. The rearrangement joins TRBV12-3 or TRBV12-4 to TRBJ2-7; 8 bases agree with TRBD1. Material: PBMCs, obtained on the day of the first yellow fever vaccination. The DNA of the CDR3 is TGTGCCAGCACCCCGCGGACAGGGACTTACGAGCAGTACTTC. Its protein product is CASTPRTGTYEQYF.